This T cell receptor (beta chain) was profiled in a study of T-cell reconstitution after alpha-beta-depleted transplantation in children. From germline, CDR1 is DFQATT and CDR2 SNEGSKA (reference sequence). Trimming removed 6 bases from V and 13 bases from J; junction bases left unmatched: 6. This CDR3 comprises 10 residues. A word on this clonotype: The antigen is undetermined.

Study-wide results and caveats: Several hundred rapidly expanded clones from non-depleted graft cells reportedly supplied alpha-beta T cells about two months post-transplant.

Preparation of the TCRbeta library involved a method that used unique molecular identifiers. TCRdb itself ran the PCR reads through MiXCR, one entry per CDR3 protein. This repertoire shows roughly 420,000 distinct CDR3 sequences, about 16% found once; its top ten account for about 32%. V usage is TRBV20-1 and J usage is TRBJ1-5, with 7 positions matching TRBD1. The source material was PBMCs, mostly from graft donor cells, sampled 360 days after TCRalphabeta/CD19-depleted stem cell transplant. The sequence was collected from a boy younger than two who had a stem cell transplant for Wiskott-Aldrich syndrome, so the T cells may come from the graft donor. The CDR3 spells CSALDRAQHF. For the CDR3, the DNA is TGCAGTGCCCTCGACAGGGCTCAGCATTTT.